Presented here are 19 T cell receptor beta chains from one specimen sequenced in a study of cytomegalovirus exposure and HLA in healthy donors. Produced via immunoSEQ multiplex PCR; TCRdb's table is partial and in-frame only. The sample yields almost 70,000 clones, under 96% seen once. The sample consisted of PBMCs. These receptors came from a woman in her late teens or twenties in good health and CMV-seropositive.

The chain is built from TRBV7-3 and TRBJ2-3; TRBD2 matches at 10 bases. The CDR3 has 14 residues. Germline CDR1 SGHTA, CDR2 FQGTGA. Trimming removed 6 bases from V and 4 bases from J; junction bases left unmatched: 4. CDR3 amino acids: CASSGLAESDTQYF. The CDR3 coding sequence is TGTGCCAGCAGTGGACTAGCGGAATCAGATACGCAGTATTTT.

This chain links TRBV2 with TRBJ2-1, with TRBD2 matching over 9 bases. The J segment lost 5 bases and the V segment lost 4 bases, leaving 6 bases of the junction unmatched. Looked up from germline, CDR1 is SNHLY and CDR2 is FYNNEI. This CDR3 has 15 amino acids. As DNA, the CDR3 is TGTGCCAGCAGTGGTGTGGTAGCGGGAGACAATGAGCAGTTCTTC. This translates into CASSGVVAGDNEQFF.

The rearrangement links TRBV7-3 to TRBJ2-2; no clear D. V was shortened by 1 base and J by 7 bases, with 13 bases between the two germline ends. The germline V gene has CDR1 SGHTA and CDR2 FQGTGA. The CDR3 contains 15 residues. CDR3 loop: CASSLREPPHGELFF. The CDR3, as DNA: TGTGCCAGCAGCTTAAGAGAACCACCCCACGGGGAGCTGTTTTTT.

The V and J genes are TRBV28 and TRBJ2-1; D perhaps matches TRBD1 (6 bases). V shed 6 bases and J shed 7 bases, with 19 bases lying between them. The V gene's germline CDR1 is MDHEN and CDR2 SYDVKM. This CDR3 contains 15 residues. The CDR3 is CASSSQDQGHNEQFF. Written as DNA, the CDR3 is TGTGCCAGCAGCTCACAGGATCAGGGGCATAATGAGCAGTTCTTC.

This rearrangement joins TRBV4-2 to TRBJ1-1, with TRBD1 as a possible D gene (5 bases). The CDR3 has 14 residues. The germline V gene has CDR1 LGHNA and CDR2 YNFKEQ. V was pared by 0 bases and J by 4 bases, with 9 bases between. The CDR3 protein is CASSQDLGGTEAFF. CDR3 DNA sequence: TGTGCCAGCAGCCAAGATTTGGGGGGCACTGAAGCTTTCTTT.

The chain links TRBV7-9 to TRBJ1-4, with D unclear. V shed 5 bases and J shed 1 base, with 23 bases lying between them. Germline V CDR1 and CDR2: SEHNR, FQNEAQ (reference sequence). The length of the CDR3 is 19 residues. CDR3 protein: CASSPEGGVFGLTNEKLFF. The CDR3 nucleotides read TGTGCCAGCAGCCCCGAAGGCGGGGTTTTTGGACTAACTAATGAAAAACTGTTTTTT.

CDR3 amino acids: CASSNGQGAPGQFF. CDR3 sequence (DNA): TGTGCCAGCAGCAACGGACAGGGGGCCCCTGGGCAGTTCTTC. J is TRBJ2-1 and V is TRBV7-9; 11 nucleotides align to TRBD1. J was trimmed by 12 bases and V by 5 bases; bases with no gene match: 9. Germline lookup yields CDR1 SEHNR and CDR2 FQNEAQ (reference sequence). The CDR3 extends over 14 amino acids.

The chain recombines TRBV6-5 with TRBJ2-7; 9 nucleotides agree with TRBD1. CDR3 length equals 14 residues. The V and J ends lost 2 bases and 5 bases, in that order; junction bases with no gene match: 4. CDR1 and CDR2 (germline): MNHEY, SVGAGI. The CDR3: CASSYTGGGDEQYF. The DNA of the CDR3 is TGTGCCAGCAGTTACACAGGGGGCGGGGACGAGCAGTACTTC.

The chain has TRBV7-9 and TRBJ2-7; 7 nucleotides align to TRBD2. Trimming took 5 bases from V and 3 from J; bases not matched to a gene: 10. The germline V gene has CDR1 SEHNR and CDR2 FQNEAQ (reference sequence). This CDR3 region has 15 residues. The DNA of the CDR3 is TGTGCCAGCAGCCCAGGGAGGGGACGTCACTACGAGCAGTACTTC. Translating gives CASSPGRGRHYEQYF.

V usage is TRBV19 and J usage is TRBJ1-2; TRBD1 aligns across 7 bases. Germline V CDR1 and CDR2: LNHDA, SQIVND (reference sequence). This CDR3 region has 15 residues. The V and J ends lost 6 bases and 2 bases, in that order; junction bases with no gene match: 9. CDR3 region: CASRNPGQKNYGYTF. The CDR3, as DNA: TGTGCCAGTAGGAATCCGGGACAGAAGAACTATGGCTACACCTTC. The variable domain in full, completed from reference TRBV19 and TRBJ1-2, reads DGGITQSPKYLFRKEGQNVTLSCEQNLNHDAMYWYRQDPGQGLRLIYYSQIVNDFQKGDIAEGYSVSREKKESFPLTVTSAQKNPTAFYLCASRNPGQKNYGYTFGSGTRLTVV.

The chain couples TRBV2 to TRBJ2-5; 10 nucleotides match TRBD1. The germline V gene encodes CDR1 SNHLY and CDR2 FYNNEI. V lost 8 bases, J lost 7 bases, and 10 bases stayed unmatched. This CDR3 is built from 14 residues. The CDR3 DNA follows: TGTGCCAGCCGGGGACAGGGGACTACCACGACCCAGTACTTC. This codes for CASRGQGTTTTQYF.

The CDR3 DNA is TGTGCCAGCTTAGGACTCAACTACGAGCAGTACTTC. Protein: CASLGLNYEQYF. The rearrangement uses TRBV27 and TRBJ2-7, with D possibly being TRBD2 (5 bases). V was trimmed by 8 bases and J by 3 bases, leaving 11 bases between them. The CDR3 totals 12 residues. CDR1 MNHEY and CDR2 SMNVEV come from the germline V gene (reference sequence).

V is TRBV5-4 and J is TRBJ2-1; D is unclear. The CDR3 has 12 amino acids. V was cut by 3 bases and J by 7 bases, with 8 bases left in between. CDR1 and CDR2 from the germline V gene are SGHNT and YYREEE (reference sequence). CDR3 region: CASSYRINEQFF. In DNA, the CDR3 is TGTGCCAGCAGCTATCGTATAAATGAGCAGTTCTTC. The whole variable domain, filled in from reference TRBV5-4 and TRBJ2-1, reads ETGVTQSPTHLIKTRGQQVTLRCSSQSGHNTVSWYQQALGQGPQFIFQYYREEENGRGNFPPRFSGLQFPNYSSELNVNALELDDSALYLCASSYRINEQFFGPGTRLTVL.

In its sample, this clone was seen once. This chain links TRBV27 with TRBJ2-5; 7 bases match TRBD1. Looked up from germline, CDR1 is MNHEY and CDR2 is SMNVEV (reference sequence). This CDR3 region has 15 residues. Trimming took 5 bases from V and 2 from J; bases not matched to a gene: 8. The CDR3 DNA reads TGTGCCAGCAGTCCTAGGACAGGTCGGCAAGAGACCCAGTACTTC. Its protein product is CASSPRTGRQETQYF.

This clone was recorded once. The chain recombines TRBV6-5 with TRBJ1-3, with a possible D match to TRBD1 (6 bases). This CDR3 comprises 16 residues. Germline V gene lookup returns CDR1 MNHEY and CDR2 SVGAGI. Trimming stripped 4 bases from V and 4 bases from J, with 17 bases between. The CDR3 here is CASSSPSQGSGNTIYF. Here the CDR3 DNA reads TGTGCCAGCAGTTCCCCATCTCAGGGGTCCGGAAACACCATATATTTT.

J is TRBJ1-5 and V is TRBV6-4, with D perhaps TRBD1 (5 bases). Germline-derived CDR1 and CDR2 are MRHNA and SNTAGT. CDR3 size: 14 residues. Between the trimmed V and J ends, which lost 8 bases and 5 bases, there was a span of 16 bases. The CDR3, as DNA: TGTGCCAGCGGTCGTAAGGACACCCATCAGCCCCAGCATTTT. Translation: CASGRKDTHQPQHF.

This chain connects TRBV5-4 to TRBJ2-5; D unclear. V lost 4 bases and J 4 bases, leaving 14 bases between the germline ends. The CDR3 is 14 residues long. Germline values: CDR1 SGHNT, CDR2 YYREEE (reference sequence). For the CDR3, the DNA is TGTGCCAGCAGCCCGCTAGAGGCCGGAGAGACCCAGTACTTC. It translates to CASSPLEAGETQYF.

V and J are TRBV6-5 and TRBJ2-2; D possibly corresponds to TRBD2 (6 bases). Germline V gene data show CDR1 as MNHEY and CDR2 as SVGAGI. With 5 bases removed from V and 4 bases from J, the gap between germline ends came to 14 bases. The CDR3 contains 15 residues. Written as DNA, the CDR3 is TGTGCCAGCAGTCCCCGGGGGACGGTCACCGGGGAGCTGTTTTTT. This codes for CASSPRGTVTGELFF.

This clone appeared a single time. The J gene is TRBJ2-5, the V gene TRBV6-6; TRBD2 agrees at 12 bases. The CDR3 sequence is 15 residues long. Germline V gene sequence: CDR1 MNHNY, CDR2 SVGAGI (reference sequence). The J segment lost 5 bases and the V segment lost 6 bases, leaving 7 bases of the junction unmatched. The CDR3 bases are TGTGCCAGCAGCCCGACTAGCGGGAGAGGGGAGACCCAGTACTTC. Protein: CASSPTSGRGETQYF.